This TCR beta chain was observed in a study of T cells in localized non-small cell lung cancer. The study, taken as a whole, reports: A denser population of T cells in blood accompanied longer overall survival. Sequencing was restricted to one tumor region; therefore, heterogeneity remains possible. Adjacent uninvolved lung tissue had the highest T cell clonality, exceeding tumor. Median around 54 top-100 tumor clones were shared with paired adjacent lung.

Produced via immunoSEQ multiplex PCR; TCRdb's table is partial and in-frame only. This sample has 30,000 or so clones; over 80% occur once, and the top ten carry more than 6%. As regards this clone: Its cognate antigen is unknown.

Trimming cost V 5 bases and J 1 base, with 9 bases left between them. The CDR3 runs 13 residues. In germline, CDR1 is SSHAT, CDR2 FNYEAQ (reference sequence). J is TRBJ2-7 and V is TRBV7-7; D is undetermined. Specimen: peripheral blood, collected before any cancer treatment. The clonotype was recovered from a male donor older than 55 with stage I lung adenocarcinoma. CDR3 amino acids: CASSPQRSYEQYF. Here the CDR3 DNA reads TGTGCCAGCAGCCCCCAAAGGTCCTACGAGCAGTACTTC.